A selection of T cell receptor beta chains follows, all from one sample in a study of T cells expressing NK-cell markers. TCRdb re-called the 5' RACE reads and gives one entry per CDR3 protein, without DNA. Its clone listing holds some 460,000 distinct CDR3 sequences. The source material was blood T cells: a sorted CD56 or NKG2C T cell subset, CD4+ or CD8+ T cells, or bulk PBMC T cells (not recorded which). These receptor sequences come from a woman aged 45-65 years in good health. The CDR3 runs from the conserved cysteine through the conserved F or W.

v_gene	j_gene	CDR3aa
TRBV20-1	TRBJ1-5	CSARVIGPNQPQHF
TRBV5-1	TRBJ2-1	CASSSGLADSSYNEQFF
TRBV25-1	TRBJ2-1	CASSAANEQFF
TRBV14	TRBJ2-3	CASSLRRQGGTDTQYF
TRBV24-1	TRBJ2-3	CATSLQGGPDTQYF
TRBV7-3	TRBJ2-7	CASSLTEGMGYEQYF
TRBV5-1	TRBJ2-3	CASSLASAPGDTQYF
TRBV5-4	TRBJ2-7	CASSKDPGGIYEQYF
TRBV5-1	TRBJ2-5	CASSLATGQETQYF
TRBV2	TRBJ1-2	CASSEVGLGQGANGYTF
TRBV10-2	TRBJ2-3	CASSDHTGTTTDTQYF
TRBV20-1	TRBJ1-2	CSARTGKGDYGYTF
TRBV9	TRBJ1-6	CASSSIPNSPLHF
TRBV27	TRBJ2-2	CASSFQAGRSNTGELFF
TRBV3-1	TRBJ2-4	CASSPGTVRNIQYF
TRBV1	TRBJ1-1	CTSSQDIAGFTEAFF
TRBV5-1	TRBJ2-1	CASSIGPPMWFF